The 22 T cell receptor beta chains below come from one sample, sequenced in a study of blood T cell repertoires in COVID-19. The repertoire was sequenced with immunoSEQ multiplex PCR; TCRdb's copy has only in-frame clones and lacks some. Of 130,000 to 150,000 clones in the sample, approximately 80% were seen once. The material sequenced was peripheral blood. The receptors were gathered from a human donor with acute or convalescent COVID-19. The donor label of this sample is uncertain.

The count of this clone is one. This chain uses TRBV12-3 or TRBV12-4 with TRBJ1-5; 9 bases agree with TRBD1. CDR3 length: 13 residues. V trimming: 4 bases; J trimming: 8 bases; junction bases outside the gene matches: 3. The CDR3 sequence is CASSSTGGKPQHF. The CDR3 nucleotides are TGTGCCAGCAGTTCTACAGGGGGCAAGCCCCAGCATTTT.

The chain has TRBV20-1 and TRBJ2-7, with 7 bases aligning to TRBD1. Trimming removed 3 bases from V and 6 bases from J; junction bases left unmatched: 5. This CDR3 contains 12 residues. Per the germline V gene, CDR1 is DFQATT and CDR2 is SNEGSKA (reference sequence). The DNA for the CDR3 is TGCAGTGCTAGTAAGGGGGCGGGCGAGCAGTACGTC. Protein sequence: CSASKGAGEQYV.

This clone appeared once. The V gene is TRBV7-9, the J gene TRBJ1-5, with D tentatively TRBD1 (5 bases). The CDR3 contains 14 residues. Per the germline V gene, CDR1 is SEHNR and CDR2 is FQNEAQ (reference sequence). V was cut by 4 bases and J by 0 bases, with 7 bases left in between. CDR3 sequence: CASSWGDSNQPQHF. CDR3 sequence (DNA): TGTGCCAGCAGCTGGGGGGATAGCAATCAGCCCCAGCATTTT. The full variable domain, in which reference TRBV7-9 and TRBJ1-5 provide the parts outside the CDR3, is DTGVSQNPRHKITKRGQNVTFRCDPISEHNRLYWYRQTLGQGPEFLTYFQNEAQLEKSRLLSDRFSAERPKGSFSTLEIQRTEQGDSAMYLCASSWGDSNQPQHFGDGTRLSIL.

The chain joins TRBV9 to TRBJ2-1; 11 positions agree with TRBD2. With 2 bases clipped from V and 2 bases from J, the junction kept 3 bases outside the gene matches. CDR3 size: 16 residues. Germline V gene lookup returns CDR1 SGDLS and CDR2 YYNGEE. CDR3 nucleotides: TGTGCCAGCAGCGTTGCGGGACTAGCGGCCTACAATGAGCAGTTCTTC. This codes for CASSVAGLAAYNEQFF.

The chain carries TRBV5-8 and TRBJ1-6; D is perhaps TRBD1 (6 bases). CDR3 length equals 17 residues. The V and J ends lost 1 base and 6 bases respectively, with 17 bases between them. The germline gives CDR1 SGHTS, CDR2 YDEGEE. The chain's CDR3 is CASSLSQGPPGNSPLHF. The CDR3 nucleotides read TGTGCCAGCAGCTTGTCGCAGGGGCCTCCGGGTAATTCACCCCTCCACTTT.

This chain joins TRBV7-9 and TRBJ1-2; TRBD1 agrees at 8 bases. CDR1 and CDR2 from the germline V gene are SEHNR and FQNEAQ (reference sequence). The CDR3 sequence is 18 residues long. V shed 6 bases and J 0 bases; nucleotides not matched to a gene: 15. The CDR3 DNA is TGTGCCAGCAGACCGATTCGGACAGGGCCGATGGCTAACTATGGCTACACCTTC. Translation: CASRPIRTGPMANYGYTF.

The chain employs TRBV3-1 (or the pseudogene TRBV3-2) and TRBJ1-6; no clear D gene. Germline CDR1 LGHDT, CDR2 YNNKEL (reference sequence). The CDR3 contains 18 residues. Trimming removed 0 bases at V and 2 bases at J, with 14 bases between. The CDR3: CASSQDWRARAYNSPLHF. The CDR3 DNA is TGTGCCAGCAGCCAAGATTGGCGGGCGCGGGCCTATAATTCACCCCTCCACTTT.

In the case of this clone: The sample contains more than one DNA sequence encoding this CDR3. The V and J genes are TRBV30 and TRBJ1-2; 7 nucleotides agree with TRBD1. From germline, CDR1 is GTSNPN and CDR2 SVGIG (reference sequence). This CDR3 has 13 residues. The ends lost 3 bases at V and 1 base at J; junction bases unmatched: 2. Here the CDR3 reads CAWSRDSNYGYTF. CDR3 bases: TGTGCCTGGAGCCGGGACAGTAACTATGGCTACACCTTC.

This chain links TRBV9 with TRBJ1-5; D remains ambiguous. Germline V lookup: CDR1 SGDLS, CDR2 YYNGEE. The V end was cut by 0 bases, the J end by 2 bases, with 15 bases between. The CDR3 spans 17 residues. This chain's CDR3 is CASSVGSGEVGNQPQHF. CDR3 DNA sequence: TGTGCCAGCAGCGTAGGGTCTGGCGAGGTGGGCAATCAGCCCCAGCATTTT.

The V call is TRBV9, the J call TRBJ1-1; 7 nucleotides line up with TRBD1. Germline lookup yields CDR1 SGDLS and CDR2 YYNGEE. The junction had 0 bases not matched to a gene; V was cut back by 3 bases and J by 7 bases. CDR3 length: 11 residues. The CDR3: CASSGQGEAFF. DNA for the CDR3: TGTGCCAGCAGCGGACAGGGTGAAGCTTTCTTT.

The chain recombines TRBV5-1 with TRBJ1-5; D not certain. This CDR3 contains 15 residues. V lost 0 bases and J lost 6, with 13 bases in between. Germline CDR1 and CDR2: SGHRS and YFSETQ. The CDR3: CASSLGSGNGQPQHF. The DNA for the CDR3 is TGCGCCAGCAGCTTGGGGTCGGGGAACGGTCAGCCCCAGCATTTT.

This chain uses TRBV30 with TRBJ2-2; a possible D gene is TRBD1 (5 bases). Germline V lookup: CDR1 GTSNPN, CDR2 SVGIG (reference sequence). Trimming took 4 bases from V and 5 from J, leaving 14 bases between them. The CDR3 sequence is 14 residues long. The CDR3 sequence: CAWKGRVGTGELFF. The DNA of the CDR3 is TGTGCCTGGAAGGGCAGGGTCGGGACCGGGGAGCTGTTTTTT.

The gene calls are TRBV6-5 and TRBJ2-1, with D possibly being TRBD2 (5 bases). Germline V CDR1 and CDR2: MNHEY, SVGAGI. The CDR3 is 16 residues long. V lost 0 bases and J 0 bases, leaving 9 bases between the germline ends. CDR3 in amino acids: CASSYSDYLSYNEQFF. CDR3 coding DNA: TGTGCCAGCAGTTACTCAGACTACCTCTCCTACAATGAGCAGTTCTTC.

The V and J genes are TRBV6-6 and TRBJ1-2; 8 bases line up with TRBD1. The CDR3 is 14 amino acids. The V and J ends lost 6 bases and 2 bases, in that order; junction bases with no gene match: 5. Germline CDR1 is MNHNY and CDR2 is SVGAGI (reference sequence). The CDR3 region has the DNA TGTGCCAGCAGCGTCGACAGGGGAAACTATGGCTACACCTTC. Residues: CASSVDRGNYGYTF.

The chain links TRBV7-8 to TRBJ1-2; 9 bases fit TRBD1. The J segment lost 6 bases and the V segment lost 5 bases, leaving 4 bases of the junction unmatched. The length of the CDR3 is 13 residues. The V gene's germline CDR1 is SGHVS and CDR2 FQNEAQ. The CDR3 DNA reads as TGTGCCAGCAGCGCCTGGACAGGGGATGGCTACACCTTC. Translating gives CASSAWTGDGYTF.

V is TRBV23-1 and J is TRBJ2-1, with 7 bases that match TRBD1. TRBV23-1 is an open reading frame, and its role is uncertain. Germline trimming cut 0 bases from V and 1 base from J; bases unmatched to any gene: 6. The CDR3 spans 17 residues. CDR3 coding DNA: TGCGCCAGCAGTCAATCTAGGGACAGACGATCCTACAATGAGCAGTTCTTC. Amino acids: CASSQSRDRRSYNEQFF.

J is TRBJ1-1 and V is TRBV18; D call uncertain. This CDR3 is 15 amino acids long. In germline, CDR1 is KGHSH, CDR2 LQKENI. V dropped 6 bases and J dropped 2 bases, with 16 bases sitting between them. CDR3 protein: CASSPLRGSNTEAFF. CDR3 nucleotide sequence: TGTGCCAGCTCCCCATTAAGAGGGAGCAACACTGAAGCTTTCTTT.

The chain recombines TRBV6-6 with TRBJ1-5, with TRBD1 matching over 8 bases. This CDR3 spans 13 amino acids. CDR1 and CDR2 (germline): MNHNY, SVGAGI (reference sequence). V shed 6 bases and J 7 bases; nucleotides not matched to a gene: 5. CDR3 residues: CASRQGTGQPQHF. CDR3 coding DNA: TGTGCCAGCAGACAGGGGACAGGCCAGCCCCAGCATTTT.

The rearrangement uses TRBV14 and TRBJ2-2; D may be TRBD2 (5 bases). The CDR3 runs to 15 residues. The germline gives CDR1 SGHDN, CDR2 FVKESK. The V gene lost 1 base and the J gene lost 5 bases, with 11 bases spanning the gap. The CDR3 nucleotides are TGTGCCAGCAGCCAAGTCCCCCCGGGGACCGGGGAGCTGTTTTTT. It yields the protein CASSQVPPGTGELFF.

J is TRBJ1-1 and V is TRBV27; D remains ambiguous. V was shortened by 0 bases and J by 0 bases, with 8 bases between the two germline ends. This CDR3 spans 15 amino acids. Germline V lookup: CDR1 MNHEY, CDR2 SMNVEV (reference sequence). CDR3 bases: TGTGCCAGCAGTTTATCGCGGGGTATGAACACTGAAGCTTTCTTT. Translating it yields CASSLSRGMNTEAFF.

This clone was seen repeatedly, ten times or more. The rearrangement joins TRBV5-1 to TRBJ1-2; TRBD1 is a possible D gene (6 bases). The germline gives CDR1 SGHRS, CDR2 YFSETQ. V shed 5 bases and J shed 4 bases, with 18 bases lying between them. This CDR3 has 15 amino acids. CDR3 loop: CASRAYSGAGYGYTF. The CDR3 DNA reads TGCGCCAGCAGAGCTTATTCAGGGGCTGGCTATGGCTACACCTTC.

This CDR3 is CASSLAGLSSGANVLTF. CDR3 DNA sequence: TGCGCCAGCAGCTTGGCCGGACTGAGCTCTGGGGCCAACGTCCTGACTTTC. The chain has TRBV5-1 and TRBJ2-6; possibly TRBD2 for D (5 bases). V lost 0 bases to trimming and J lost 0 bases, with 10 bases between them. The CDR3 is made up of 17 amino acids. Germline CDR1 and CDR2: SGHRS and YFSETQ.